The present T cell receptor beta chain was sequenced within a study of Tregs in tolerant kidney transplant recipients. Study observations and caveats: Findings come from small patient numbers and require larger validation. Changing PCR primers prevented nucleotide comparison between some patients' samples.

The germline V gene has CDR1 SEHNR and CDR2 FQNEAQ (reference sequence). The CDR3 has 15 amino acids. The trim removed 1 base at V and 2 bases at J, leaving 5 bases unmatched. CD4+CD25+CD127- Tregs, CD4+CD25- non-Tregs, CD4 and CD8 cells were sorted. Details on this clone: Its antigen is as yet unknown. From the germline J gene comes the end of the CDR3, since the read stops 3 residues before it.

TCRdb keeps only in-frame clones here, not all; method: immunoSEQ multiplex PCR. The sample data list tens of thousands of clones. The chain employs TRBV7-9 and TRBJ2-7; 7 bases agree with TRBD1. This receptor was taken from a human donor who received a combined kidney and bone marrow transplant. The sample consisted of CD8+ T cells from blood, taken before the transplant. CDR3 bases read: TGTGCCAGCAGCTTAGATGGGACAGTTACCTACGAG. It yields the protein CASSLDGTVTYE. The whole CDR3 is CASSLDGTVTYEQYF.